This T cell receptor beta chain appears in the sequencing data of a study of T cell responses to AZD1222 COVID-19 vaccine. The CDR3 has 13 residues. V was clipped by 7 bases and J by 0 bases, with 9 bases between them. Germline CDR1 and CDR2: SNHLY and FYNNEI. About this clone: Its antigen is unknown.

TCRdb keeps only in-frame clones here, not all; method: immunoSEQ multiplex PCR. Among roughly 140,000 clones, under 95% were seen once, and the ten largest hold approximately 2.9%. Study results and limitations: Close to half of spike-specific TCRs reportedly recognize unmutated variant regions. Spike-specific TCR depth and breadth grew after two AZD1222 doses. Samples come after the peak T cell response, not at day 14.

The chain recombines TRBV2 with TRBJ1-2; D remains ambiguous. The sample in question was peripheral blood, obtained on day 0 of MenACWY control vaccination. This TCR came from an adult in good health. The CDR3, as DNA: TGTGCCAGCACACAATATACTAACTATGGCTACACCTTC. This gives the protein CASTQYTNYGYTF.